These 18 T cell receptor beta chains came from one sample sequenced in a study of CD8 T cells in Susac syndrome. When the RNA was reverse transcribed, random hexamers were used with an input of roughly 0.45 to 1 ug. Via MiXCR, TCRdb re-called the immunoSEQ multiplex PCR reads, giving one row per CDR3 protein. The repertoire includes approximately 110,000 distinct CDR3 sequences, over 85% of them detected once, and over 0.07% sits in the top ten. Sequencing was performed on CD4+ T cells from PBMCs. Source of these receptors: a human donor in good health.

The rearrangement joins TRBV11-2 to TRBJ2-2, with 13 bases lining up with TRBD2. V trimming: 5 bases; J trimming: 4 bases; junction bases outside the gene matches: 16. This CDR3 contains 20 residues. Germline V gene lookup returns CDR1 SGHAT and CDR2 FQNNGV. The DNA of the CDR3 is TGTGCCAGCAGCCTCCGGAGAACTAGCGGGAGGGCCTTTATCACCGGGGAGCTGTTTTTT. This encodes CASSLRRTSGRAFITGELFF.

The V call is TRBV7-2, the J call TRBJ2-7, with D tentatively TRBD2 (6 bases). The CDR3 runs to 14 residues. Trimming left V 4 bases short and J 3 bases short, with 13 bases between. The V gene's germline CDR1 is SGHTA and CDR2 FQGNSA. The CDR3 nucleotides are TGTGCCAGCAGCTATAGCGGAGGGATCTACGAGCAGTACTTC. This codes for CASSYSGGIYEQYF. Supplemented by reference TRBV7-2 and TRBJ2-7, the full variable domain reads GAGVSQSPSNKVTEKGKDVELRCDPISGHTALYWYRQSLGQGLEFLIYFQGNSAPDKSGLPSDRFSAERTGGSVSTLTIQRTQQEDSAVYLCASSYSGGIYEQYFGPGTRLTVT.

This clonotype was recorded only once. The genes are TRBV10-2 and TRBJ2-5; 13 bases are a match to TRBD2. V lost 4 bases to trimming and J lost 10 bases; unmatched junction nucleotides: 9. The CDR3 length is 15 residues. CDR1 is WSHSY, CDR2 SAAADI, per germline. This CDR3 reads CASSVLGLAGVVQYF. The CDR3 DNA reads as TGCGCCAGCAGTGTCCTTGGACTAGCGGGAGTGGTCCAGTACTTC.

The gene calls are TRBV18 and TRBJ2-5; D is uncertain. CDR3 length: 13 residues. From germline, CDR1 is KGHSH and CDR2 LQKENI. Between the trimmed V and J ends, which lost 3 bases and 2 bases, there was a span of 7 bases. CDR3 nucleotide sequence: TGTGCCAGCTCACCTCCGGCGCAAGAGACCCAGTACTTC. Its translation: CASSPPAQETQYF. Full variable domain (remainder filled in from reference TRBV18 and TRBJ2-5): NAGVMQNPRHLVRRRGQEARLRCSPMKGHSHVYWYRQLPEEGLKFMVYLQKENIIDESGMPKERFSAEFPKEGPSILRIQQVVRGDSAAYFCASSPPAQETQYFGPGTRLLVL.

This clonotype has a handful of counts. The chain recombines TRBV29-1 with TRBJ2-7; the match to TRBD1 covers 9 bases. V gave up 1 base and J gave up 3 bases; unmatched junction bases: 4. This CDR3 comprises 14 residues. Germline lookup yields CDR1 SQVTM and CDR2 ANQGSEA. The CDR3 region has the DNA TGCAGCGTTGAAGCGGGACAGGGTCGCTACGAGCAGTACTTC. Translating gives CSVEAGQGRYEQYF.

This clonotype was counted a single time. The chain couples TRBV2 to TRBJ2-6, with D possibly TRBD2 on 5 matching bases. CDR3 size: 15 residues. V was trimmed by 1 base and J by 2 bases, leaving 6 bases between them. Germline V gene sequence: CDR1 SNHLY, CDR2 FYNNEI. This chain's CDR3 is CASSEGLTGANVLTF. In DNA, the CDR3 is TGTGCCAGCAGTGAAGGACTAACTGGGGCCAACGTCCTGACTTTC.

The J gene is TRBJ2-7, the V gene TRBV18, with 9 bases lining up with TRBD1. Germline assignment: CDR1 KGHSH and CDR2 LQKENI. V shed 3 bases, J shed 2 bases, and the junction held 8 bases outside the gene matches. CDR3 size: 16 residues. The CDR3 DNA is TGTGCCAGCTCACCTCCCGGGACAGGGAGTCCCTACGAGCAGTACTTC. Protein sequence: CASSPPGTGSPYEQYF.

The chain couples TRBV3-1 to TRBJ2-5; 8 nucleotides align to TRBD2. Germline loops: CDR1 LGHDT, CDR2 YNNKEL (reference sequence). The CDR3 runs 17 residues. V trimming: 2 bases; J trimming: 7 bases; junction bases outside the gene matches: 15. The chain's CDR3 is CASSQSATSESEGTQYF. DNA of the CDR3: TGTGCCAGCAGCCAAAGCGCGACTAGCGAGTCGGAGGGGACCCAGTACTTC.

This chain uses TRBV7-9 with TRBJ2-4, with 7 bases that match TRBD2. From germline, CDR1 is SEHNR and CDR2 FQNEAQ (reference sequence). V dropped 3 bases and J dropped 4; count of bases not matched to a gene: 3. This CDR3 has 14 amino acids. The CDR3 DNA reads TGTGCCAGCAGCTTCGGGACTATGAAAAACATTCAGTACTTC. Translation: CASSFGTMKNIQYF.

This chain links TRBV3-1 with TRBJ2-7; D tentatively reads TRBD1 or TRBD2 (5 bases each). The length of the CDR3 is 16 residues. V shed 0 bases and J shed 1 base, with 13 bases lying between them. The germline CDR1 and CDR2 sequences are LGHDT and YNNKEL (reference sequence). The CDR3 DNA reads as TGTGCCAGCAGCCAAGATTGGGGACGGAATTCCTACGAGCAGTACTTC. Protein product: CASSQDWGRNSYEQYF.

For this clonotype: It is unclear where the CDR3 begins or ends on the DNA, so no DNA is shown, and the CDR3 is as TCRdb lists it. This chain connects TRBV7-9 to TRBJ2-2; the D call TRBD1 from the table was never checked on the DNA. The CDR3 spans 16 residues, counting both ends. Per the germline V gene, CDR1 is SEHNR and CDR2 is FQNEAQ (reference sequence). The CDR3 here is CASSPPGALHRGAVFF.

The V gene is TRBV5-6, the J gene TRBJ2-5; D is possibly TRBD1 or TRBD2 (5 bases each). There are 13 residues in the CDR3. Germline-derived CDR1 and CDR2 are SGHDT and YYEEEE. The ends were cut back, 4 bases at V and 12 bases at J, with 19 bases in the middle. The CDR3 DNA sequence: TGTGCCAGCAGCCGATTAACCCAGAGGGGCAAGTACTTC. It encodes CASSRLTQRGKYF.

The chain is built from TRBV29-1 and TRBJ1-1; a possible D gene is TRBD1 (5 bases). The germline V and J ends were trimmed by 2 bases and 0 bases, with 7 bases remaining between them. This CDR3 is built from 13 residues. Germline CDR1 reads SQVTM; CDR2 reads ANQGSEA. This CDR3 reads CSVEWGLNTEAFF. The DNA of the CDR3 is TGCAGCGTTGAATGGGGGTTGAACACTGAAGCTTTCTTT.

J is TRBJ1-4 and V is TRBV13; D call uncertain. The CDR3 length is 15 residues. In germline, CDR1 is PRHDT, CDR2 FYEKMQ (reference sequence). The V and J ends lost 1 base and 0 bases respectively, with 6 bases between them. The CDR3 sequence: CASSLAEATNEKLFF. CDR3 bases: TGTGCCAGCAGCTTAGCAGAAGCAACTAATGAAAAACTGTTTTTT.

The chain is built from TRBV12-3 or TRBV12-4 and TRBJ2-3; tentative D call: TRBD2 (5 bases). This CDR3 spans 16 amino acids. Trimming left V 0 bases short and J 0 bases short, with 10 bases between. DNA of the CDR3: TGTGCCAGCAGTTTAGCGCTGGACTTTAGCACAGATACGCAGTATTTT. Its protein is CASSLALDFSTDTQYF.

The rearrangement joins TRBV20-1 to TRBJ1-2, with D unclear. This CDR3 is built from 10 residues. Germline V lookup: CDR1 DFQATT, CDR2 SNEGSKA (reference sequence). V shed 3 bases and J shed 6 bases, with 5 bases lying between them. This CDR3 reads CSASSNGYTF. CDR3 in DNA: TGCAGTGCTAGTTCCAATGGCTACACCTTC.

This clonotype was seen more than once but under ten times. The chain combines TRBV14 with TRBJ2-2; D gene uncertain. The CDR3 has 13 residues. Germline CDR1 SGHDN, CDR2 FVKESK. Trimming pared 0 bases from V and 7 bases from J, leaving 6 bases between. CDR3 protein: CASSQDLNGELFF. The DNA of the CDR3 is TGTGCCAGCAGCCAAGATCTTAACGGGGAGCTGTTTTTT. Supplemented by reference TRBV14 and TRBJ2-2, the full variable domain reads EAGVTQFPSHSVIEKGQTVTLRCDPISGHDNLYWYRRVMGKEIKFLLHFVKESKQDESGMPNNRFLAERTGGTYSTLKVQPAELEDSGVYFCASSQDLNGELFFGEGSRLTVL.

The CDR3 loop is CAWSGVGELFF. The CDR3 DNA sequence: TGTGCCTGGAGCGGTGTGGGGGAGCTGTTTTTT. The chain uses TRBV30 and TRBJ2-2; D not certain. With 3 bases removed from V and 8 bases from J, the gap between germline ends came to 7 bases. Germline-derived CDR1 and CDR2 are GTSNPN and SVGIG (reference sequence). CDR3 length: 11 residues. The whole variable domain, remainder taken from reference TRBV30 and TRBJ2-2, is SQTIHQWPATLVQPVGSPLSLECTVEGTSNPNLYWYRQAAGRGLQLLFYSVGIGQISSEVPQNLSASRPQDRQFILSSKKLLLSDSGFYLCAWSGVGELFFGEGSRLTVL.